One sample yielded the 14 T cell receptor beta chains listed below, sequenced in a study of beta chain features in type 1 diabetes. Study findings and constraints: When Type 1 diabetes patients were examined, their TCRB CDR3s proved moderately but significantly shorter in all four CD4+ subsets.

TCRB transcripts that were expressed got sequenced, as all of the isolated RNA had been reverse transcribed. TCRdb's table, derived via immunoSEQ multiplex PCR, lists solely in-frame clones and lacks some. The data hold under 130,000 clones, with 25% to 35% observed a single time. Their antigens remain unidentified. Sequenced: central memory CD4+ T cells from blood. The receptors come from a woman aged 18-30 years with type 1 diabetes.

V and J are TRBV4-3 and TRBJ1-1; D not resolved. Germline V gene data show CDR1 as LGHNA and CDR2 as YSLEER. The CDR3 sequence is 15 residues long. Deletions cut 3 bases from V and 7 bases from J, with 18 bases between. CDR3 region: CASSQAGGIPNEAFF. The CDR3, as DNA: TGCGCCAGCAGCCAGGCGGGAGGGATACCAAATGAAGCTTTCTTT.

The chain recombines TRBV18 with TRBJ2-5, with 7 nucleotides matching TRBD1. The CDR3 sequence is 15 residues long. Losses at the gene ends were 3 bases for V and 0 bases for J; bases not matched to a gene: 4. Germline V gene sequence: CDR1 KGHSH, CDR2 LQKENI. CDR3 bases: TGTGCCAGCTCACCTCGGGACAGAGACCAAGAGACCCAGTACTTC. Its protein is CASSPRDRDQETQYF. Filled out from reference TRBV18 and TRBJ2-5, the complete variable domain reads NAGVMQNPRHLVRRRGQEARLRCSPMKGHSHVYWYRQLPEEGLKFMVYLQKENIIDESGMPKERFSAEFPKEGPSILRIQQVVRGDSAAYFCASSPRDRDQETQYFGPGTRLLVL.

The rearrangement uses TRBV10-2 and TRBJ2-3; TRBD2 is a possible D gene (5 bases). CDR1 and CDR2 from the germline V gene are WSHSY and SAAADI. Trimming left V 5 bases short and J 2 bases short, with 14 bases between. CDR3 length: 15 amino acids. The CDR3 here is CASSPLGENTDTQYF. The CDR3 DNA sequence: TGCGCCAGCAGTCCCCTCGGGGAAAACACAGATACGCAGTATTTT.

The V and J genes are TRBV5-4 and TRBJ2-7; TRBD2 is a possible D gene (6 bases). The CDR3 is 13 residues long. Germline V gives CDR1 SGHNT, CDR2 YYREEE (reference sequence). V lost 4 bases and J 5 bases, leaving 13 bases between the germline ends. CDR3 region: CASSRMGGDEQYF. CDR3 nucleotides: TGTGCCAGCAGCCGAATGGGGGGAGACGAGCAGTACTTC.

The gene calls are TRBV10-1 and TRBJ1-2; TRBD1 aligns across 8 bases. The CDR3 has 13 residues. V lost 5 bases and J lost 3; bases outside the gene matches: 2. The germline V gene has CDR1 WNHNN and CDR2 SYGVQD (reference sequence). CDR3 protein: CASSPGQDYGYTF. The DNA of the CDR3 is TGCGCCAGCAGTCCGGGACAGGACTATGGCTACACCTTC.

The chain is built from TRBV7-2 and TRBJ2-1; TRBD1 agrees at 9 bases. Germline V gene lookup returns CDR1 SGHTA and CDR2 FQGNSA. The CDR3 contains 15 residues. V lost 2 bases to trimming and J lost 5 bases; unmatched junction nucleotides: 4. CDR3 residues: CASSLLGQGDNEQFF. The CDR3 region has the DNA TGTGCCAGCAGCTTACTGGGACAGGGTGACAATGAGCAGTTCTTC. Looking up the rest from reference TRBV7-2 and TRBJ2-1 gives the full variable domain: GAGVSQSPSNKVTEKGKDVELRCDPISGHTALYWYRQSLGQGLEFLIYFQGNSAPDKSGLPSDRFSAERTGGSVSTLTIQRTQQEDSAVYLCASSLLGQGDNEQFFGPGTRLTVL.

The sample holds a few counts of this clone. The CDR3 region has the DNA TGTGCCAGCAGTGGAGGACTAGCGGGACAAGAGACCCAGTACTTC. It encodes CASSGGLAGQETQYF. V gene TRBV6-1 combines with J gene TRBJ2-5; TRBD2 aligns across 12 bases. The junction had 2 bases not matched to a gene; V was cut back by 4 bases and J by 2 bases. The CDR3 loop spans 15 amino acids. The V gene's germline CDR1 is MNHNS and CDR2 SASEGT.

The rearrangement uses TRBV21-1 and TRBJ2-1; TRBD1 is the table's D call and was not checked against the DNA. TRBV21-1 is a listed pseudogene. This CDR3 region has 16 residues. DNA of the CDR3: TGTGCCAGCAGCCTTCAGGACAGGGGGTACTACAATGAGCAGTTCTTC. As protein: CASSLQDRGYYNEQFF.

The chain carries TRBV7-9 and TRBJ2-1; tentative D call: TRBD2 (6 bases). Germline V gene sequence: CDR1 SEHNR, CDR2 FQNEAQ (reference sequence). Between the trimmed V and J ends, which lost 5 bases and 2 bases, there was a span of 16 bases. CDR3 length: 16 residues. The CDR3 loop is CASSQMGGGPYNEQFF. The CDR3 nucleotides read TGTGCCAGCAGCCAAATGGGGGGAGGCCCCTACAATGAGCAGTTCTTC.

This chain joins TRBV7-9 and TRBJ1-1; D is ambiguous. V lost 6 bases, J lost 4 bases, and 15 bases lay in between. Germline V gene data show CDR1 as SEHNR and CDR2 as FQNEAQ (reference sequence). The CDR3 contains 14 residues. The CDR3 sequence: CASSQVYRGTEAFF. The CDR3 nucleotides are TGTGCCAGCAGTCAAGTTTACCGGGGCACTGAAGCTTTCTTT.

This clone was observed a handful of times. The V and J genes are TRBV9 and TRBJ2-4; no reliable D call. This CDR3 region has 13 residues. The V end was cut by 4 bases, the J end by 7 bases, with 12 bases between. CDR1 SGDLS and CDR2 YYNGEE come from the germline V gene. Here the CDR3 reads CASSLQTDNIQYF. The CDR3 nucleotides read TGTGCCAGCAGCCTACAGACGGATAACATTCAGTACTTC.

V gene TRBV7-9 combines with J gene TRBJ2-1; 7 bases agree with TRBD2. Germline V gene data show CDR1 as SEHNR and CDR2 as FQNEAQ (reference sequence). CDR3 size: 16 residues. Unmatched junction bases numbered 11, after V lost 1 base and J lost 8 bases. CDR3 nucleotides: TGTGCCAGCAGCTTAGATCTAGCGGAGAGGTACGATGAGCAGTTCTTC. Its protein is CASSLDLAERYDEQFF.

The V and J genes are TRBV11-2 and TRBJ1-5; a weak D match, TRBD1 (5 bases). This CDR3 contains 14 residues. V lost 0 bases and J lost 7, with 10 bases in between. CDR1 and CDR2 from the germline V gene are SGHAT and FQNNGV. CDR3 sequence: CASSLDFGGQPQHF. The CDR3 DNA reads as TGTGCCAGCAGCTTAGATTTCGGGGGGCAGCCCCAGCATTTT.

The chain recombines TRBV30 with TRBJ1-5; TRBD1 matches at 7 bases. The ends lost 2 bases at V and 7 bases at J; junction bases unmatched: 5. The CDR3 is 13 amino acids. Germline V lookup: CDR1 GTSNPN, CDR2 SVGIG (reference sequence). Here the CDR3 DNA reads TGTGCCTGGAGTCATAAAGGGGGCCAGCCCCAGCATTTT. Its protein is CAWSHKGGQPQHF.